This T cell receptor beta chain is from a study of cytomegalovirus exposure and HLA in healthy donors. Remarks on this clone: Its target is not known.

Germline loops: CDR1 MNHEY, CDR2 SMNVEV (reference sequence). Trimming took 3 bases from V and 0 from J, leaving 12 bases between them. The CDR3 is 16 amino acids. Study-wide points: Later analysis identified several of the most significant clusters that appeared linked to common viral pathogens. HLA allele associations emerged for 17,000 or so TCR beta sequences in a later analysis, at 0.05 false discovery rate. In an earlier analysis, about 87% or about 30%: the productive usage of most TCR beta V segments.

Healthy people donating bone marrow made up the donors. The PCR ran on 60 Vbeta and 13 Jbeta primers. Libraries were prepared by immunoSEQ multiplex PCR; TCRdb keeps only in-frame clonotypes and omits some of them. This table has roughly 100,000 clones, around four fifths appearing once. This TCR was recovered from a woman between 35 and 50 years old in good health and CMV-seropositive. The V call is TRBV27, the J call TRBJ2-1; D unclear. The material sequenced was PBMCs. CDR3 loop: CASSFLSVSSYNEQFF. CDR3 in DNA: TGTGCCAGCAGTTTTTTGTCGGTGAGCTCCTACAATGAGCAGTTCTTC.